Detailed here is one T cell receptor (beta chain). Its antigen is not identified. The data belong to a study of beta chain features in type 1 diabetes. Overall study: Patients shared similar age, gender and cell yields with healthy donors.

CDR3 length equals 14 residues. From germline, CDR1 is SGHDN and CDR2 FVKESK. After removal of 4 bases from V and 3 bases from J, the junction contained 6 bases not matched to a gene. Every bit of the isolated RNA underwent reverse transcription, so sequencing read expressed TCRB transcripts. TCRdb keeps only in-frame clones here, not all; method: immunoSEQ multiplex PCR. The sample consists of some 150,000 clones, 9.7% of them appearing once. Study results and limitations: PCR, the amplification step, might favor shorter templates, equally in patients and controls. When Type 1 diabetes patients were examined, their TCRB CDR3s proved moderately but significantly shorter in all four CD4+ subsets. Over-representation of high TCR-expressing cells was a possible consequence of cDNA sequencing.

Sequencing was performed on central memory CD4+ T cells from blood. This chain joins TRBV14 and TRBJ2-7; TRBD1 matches at 7 bases. The sequence was obtained from a woman between 35 and 50 years old in good health. CDR3 DNA: TGTGCCAGCAGCCCCGGGACAGACTACTACGAGCAGTACTTC. It specifies CASSPGTDYYEQYF. Complete variable domain (other parts from reference TRBV14 and TRBJ2-7): EAGVTQFPSHSVIEKGQTVTLRCDPISGHDNLYWYRRVMGKEIKFLLHFVKESKQDESGMPNNRFLAERTGGTYSTLKVQPAELEDSGVYFCASSPGTDYYEQYFGPGTRLTVT.